This T cell receptor beta chain was sequenced during a study of blood T cell repertoires in COVID-19. This clone was observed once. In the source study's methods: Amplification of reference gene primers provided the estimated nucleated cell counts. TCRdb's table, derived via immunoSEQ multiplex PCR, lists solely in-frame clones and lacks some. The V and J calls and clone size were taken over from that table, and D and trimming were inferred from the DNA. The data show over 100,000 clones, with about 88% seen just once and 1.3% to 1.5% held by the top ten. The germline V gene has CDR1 SNHLY and CDR2 FYNNEI. This CDR3 has 17 amino acids. Trimming removed 0 bases at V and 2 bases at J, with 15 bases between.

V and J are TRBV2 and TRBJ2-3, with D possibly TRBD2 on 7 matching bases. Input material: peripheral blood. The TCR comes from a man aged 35 to 55 with acute or convalescent COVID-19. CDR3: CASSEARGSGATDTQYF. The CDR3 nucleotides read TGTGCCAGCAGTGAAGCGCGGGGGTCGGGGGCCACAGATACGCAGTATTTT.